The clone carrying this T cell receptor beta chain was detected a few times. The sample originates from a study of patients and donors after allogeneic stem cell transplantation. TCRdb reprocessed the RT-PCR reads with MiXCR, giving one entry per CDR3 protein. The sample holds approximately 200,000 distinct CDR3 sequences, roughly two fifths seen once. This TCR was recovered from a human donor who was either an allogeneic HSCT recipient or a stem cell or donor lymphocyte infusion donor (not recorded which). It is not recorded whose cells these are; they may come from a transplant donor. The specimen was blood, either unsorted or a sorted T cell fraction (not recorded which).

CDR3 DNA: TGTGCCAGCTCAGAGACATCCCGTGACTATGGCTACACCTTC. It yields the protein CASSETSRDYGYTF. This chain links TRBV18 with TRBJ1-2; D not resolved. Germline CDR1 reads KGHSH; CDR2 reads LQKENI. CDR3 length: 14 amino acids. V lost 5 bases to trimming and J lost 3 bases, with 13 bases between them.